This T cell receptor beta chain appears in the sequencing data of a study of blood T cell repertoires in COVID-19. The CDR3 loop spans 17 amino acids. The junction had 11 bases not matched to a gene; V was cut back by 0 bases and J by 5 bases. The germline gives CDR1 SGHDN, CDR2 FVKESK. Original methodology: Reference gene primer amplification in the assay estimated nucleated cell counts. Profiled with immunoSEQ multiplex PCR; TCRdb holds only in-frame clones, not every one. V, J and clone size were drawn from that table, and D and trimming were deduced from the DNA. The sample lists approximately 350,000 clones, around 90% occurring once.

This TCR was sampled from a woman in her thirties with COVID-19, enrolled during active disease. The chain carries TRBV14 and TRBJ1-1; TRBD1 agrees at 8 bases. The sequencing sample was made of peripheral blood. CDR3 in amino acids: CASSQELGQGVRTEAFF. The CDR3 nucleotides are TGTGCCAGCAGCCAAGAGTTAGGACAGGGCGTTCGGACTGAAGCTTTCTTT.